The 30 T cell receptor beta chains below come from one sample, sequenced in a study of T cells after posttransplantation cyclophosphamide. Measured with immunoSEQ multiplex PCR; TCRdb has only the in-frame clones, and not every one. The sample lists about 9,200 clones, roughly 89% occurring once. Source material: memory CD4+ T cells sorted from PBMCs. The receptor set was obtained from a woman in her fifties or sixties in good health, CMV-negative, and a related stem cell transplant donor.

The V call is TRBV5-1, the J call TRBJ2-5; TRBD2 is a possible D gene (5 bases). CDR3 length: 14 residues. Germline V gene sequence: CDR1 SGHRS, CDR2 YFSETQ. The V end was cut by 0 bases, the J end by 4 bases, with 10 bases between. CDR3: CASSLAWAGETQYF. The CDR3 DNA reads TGCGCCAGCAGCTTGGCCTGGGCGGGAGAGACCCAGTACTTC.

CDR3 in amino acids: CASSEDRGGNEQFF. CDR3 nucleotide sequence: TGTGCCAGCAGTGAAGACAGGGGGGGGAATGAGCAGTTCTTC. The gene calls are TRBV6-1 and TRBJ2-1; a possible D gene is TRBD1 (8 bases). CDR3 length: 14 amino acids. V lost 1 base and J lost 7, with 11 bases in between. CDR1 is MNHNS and CDR2 is SASEGT in the germline V gene.

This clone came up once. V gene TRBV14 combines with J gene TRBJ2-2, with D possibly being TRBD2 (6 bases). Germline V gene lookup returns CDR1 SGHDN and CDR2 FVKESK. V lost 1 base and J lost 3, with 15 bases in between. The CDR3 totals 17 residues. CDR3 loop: CASSQVGGDSYTGELFF. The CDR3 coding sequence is TGTGCCAGCAGCCAAGTGGGGGGAGACAGTTACACCGGGGAGCTGTTTTTT.

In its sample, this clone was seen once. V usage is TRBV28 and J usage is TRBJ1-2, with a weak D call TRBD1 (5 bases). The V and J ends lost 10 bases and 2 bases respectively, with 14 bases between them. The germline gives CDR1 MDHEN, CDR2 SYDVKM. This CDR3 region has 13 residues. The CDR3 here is CATQSGGNYGYTF. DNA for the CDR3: TGTGCCACTCAGTCTGGGGGGAACTATGGCTACACCTTC.

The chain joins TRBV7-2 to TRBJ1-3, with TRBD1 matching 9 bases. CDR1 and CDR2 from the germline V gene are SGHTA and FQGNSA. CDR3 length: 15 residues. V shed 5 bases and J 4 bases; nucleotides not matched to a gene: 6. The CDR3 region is CASSTNRGQGNTIYF. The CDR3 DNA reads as TGTGCCAGCAGCACCAACAGGGGGCAGGGAAACACCATATATTTT. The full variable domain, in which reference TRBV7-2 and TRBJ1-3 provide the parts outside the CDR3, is GAGVSQSPSNKVTEKGKDVELRCDPISGHTALYWYRQSLGQGLEFLIYFQGNSAPDKSGLPSDRFSAERTGGSVSTLTIQRTQQEDSAVYLCASSTNRGQGNTIYFGEGSWLTVV.

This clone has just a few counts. The CDR3 region is CASRWGQANSPLHF. In nucleotides, the CDR3 is TGTGCCAGTAGATGGGGACAGGCGAATTCACCCCTCCACTTT. The gene calls are TRBV19 and TRBJ1-6; 8 positions agree with TRBD1. This CDR3 is built from 14 residues. The germline V gene has CDR1 LNHDA and CDR2 SQIVND (reference sequence). The junction had 5 bases not matched to a gene; V was cut back by 6 bases and J by 7 bases.

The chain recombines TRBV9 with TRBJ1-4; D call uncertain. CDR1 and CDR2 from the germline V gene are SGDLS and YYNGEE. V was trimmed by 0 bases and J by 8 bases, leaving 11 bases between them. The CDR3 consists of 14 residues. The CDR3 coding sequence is TGTGCCAGCAGCGTAGAGATCCGGGGAGAAAAACTGTTTTTT. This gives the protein CASSVEIRGEKLFF.

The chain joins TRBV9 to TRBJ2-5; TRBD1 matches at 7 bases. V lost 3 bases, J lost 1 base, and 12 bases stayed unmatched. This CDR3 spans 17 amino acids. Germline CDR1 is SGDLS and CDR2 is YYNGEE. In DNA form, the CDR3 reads TGTGCCAGCAGCGCGGAACCGACAGGGTGGTTCCAAGAGACCCAGTACTTC. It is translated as CASSAEPTGWFQETQYF.

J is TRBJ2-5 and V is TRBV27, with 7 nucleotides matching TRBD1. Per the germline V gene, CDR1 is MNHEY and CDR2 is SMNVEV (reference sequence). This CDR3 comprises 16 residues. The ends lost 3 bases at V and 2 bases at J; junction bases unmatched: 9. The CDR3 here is CASSLVRGLFQETQYF. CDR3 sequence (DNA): TGTGCCAGCAGTTTGGTTAGGGGGCTTTTTCAAGAGACCCAGTACTTC.

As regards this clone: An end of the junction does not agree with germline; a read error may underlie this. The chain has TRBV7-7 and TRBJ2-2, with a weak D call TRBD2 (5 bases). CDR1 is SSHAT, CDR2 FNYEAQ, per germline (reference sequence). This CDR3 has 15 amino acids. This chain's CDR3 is CASSLALGDTGELFF. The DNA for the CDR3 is TGTGCTAGCAGCTTAGCTCTGGGAGACACCGGGGAGCTGTTTTTT.

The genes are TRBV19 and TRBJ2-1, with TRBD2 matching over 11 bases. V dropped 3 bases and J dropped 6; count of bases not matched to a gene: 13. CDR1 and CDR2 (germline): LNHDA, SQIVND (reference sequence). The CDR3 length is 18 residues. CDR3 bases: TGTGCCAGTAGTATGAACAGGCCGGGACTAGCGGCCCTCAATGAGCAGTTCTTC. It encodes CASSMNRPGLAALNEQFF.

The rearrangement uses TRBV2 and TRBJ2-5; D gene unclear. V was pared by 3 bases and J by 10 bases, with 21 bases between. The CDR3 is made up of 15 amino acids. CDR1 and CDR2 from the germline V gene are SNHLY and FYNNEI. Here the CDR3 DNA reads TGTGCCAGCAGTGATTGGCAACAGTGGCGAGTGCGCCAGTACTTC. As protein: CASSDWQQWRVRQYF. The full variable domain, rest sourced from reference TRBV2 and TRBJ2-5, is EPEVTQTPSHQVTQMGQEVILRCVPISNHLYFYWYRQILGQKVEFLVSFYNNEISEKSEIFDDQFSVERPDGSNFTLKIRSTKLEDSAMYFCASSDWQQWRVRQYFGPGTRLLVL.

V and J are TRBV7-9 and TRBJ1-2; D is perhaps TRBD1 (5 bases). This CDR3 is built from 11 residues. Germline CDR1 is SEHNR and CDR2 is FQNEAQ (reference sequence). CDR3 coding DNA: TGTGTGGCGGAGGGGAGGTCTGGCTACACCTTC. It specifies CVAEGRSGYTF.

The DNA of the CDR3 is TGTGCCAGCAGTTCCCGGACTGATTCCACCTACGAGCAGTACTTC. Translation gives CASSSRTDSTYEQYF. The gene calls are TRBV11-2 and TRBJ2-5; D might be TRBD2 (5 bases). The assigned J gene may be wrong: the sequence end matches TRBJ2-7 better. Germline loops: CDR1 SGHAT, CDR2 FQNNGV. CDR3 length: 15 amino acids.

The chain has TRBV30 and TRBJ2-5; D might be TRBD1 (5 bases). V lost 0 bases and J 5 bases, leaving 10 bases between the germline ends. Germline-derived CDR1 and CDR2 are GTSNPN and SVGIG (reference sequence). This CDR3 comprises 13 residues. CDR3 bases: TGTGCCTGGAGTGTACAAGGGGTGGAGACCCAGTACTTC. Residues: CAWSVQGVETQYF. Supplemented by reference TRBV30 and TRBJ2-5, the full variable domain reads SQTIHQWPATLVQPVGSPLSLECTVEGTSNPNLYWYRQAAGRGLQLLFYSVGIGQISSEVPQNLSASRPQDRQFILSSKKLLLSDSGFYLCAWSVQGVETQYFGPGTRLLVL.

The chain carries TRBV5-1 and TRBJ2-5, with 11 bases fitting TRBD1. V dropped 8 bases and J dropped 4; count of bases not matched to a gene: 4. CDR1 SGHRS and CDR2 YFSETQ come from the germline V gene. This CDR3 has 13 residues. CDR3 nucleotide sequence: TGCGCCAGTCGGACAGGGGGCGCAGAGACCCAGTACTTC. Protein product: CASRTGGAETQYF.

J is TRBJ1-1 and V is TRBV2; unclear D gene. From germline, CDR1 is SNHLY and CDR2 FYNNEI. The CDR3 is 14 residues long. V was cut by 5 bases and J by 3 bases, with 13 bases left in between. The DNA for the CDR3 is TGTGCCAGCAGTAAATCCTACGGGGACACTGAAGCTTTCTTT. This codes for CASSKSYGDTEAFF.

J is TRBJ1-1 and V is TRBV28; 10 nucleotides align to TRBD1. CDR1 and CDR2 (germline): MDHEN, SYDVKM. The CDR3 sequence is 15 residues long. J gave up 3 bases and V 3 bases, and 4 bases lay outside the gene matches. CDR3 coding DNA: TGTGCCAGCAGTTTGACAGGGGGCGGGTACACTGAAGCTTTCTTT. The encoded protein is CASSLTGGGYTEAFF.

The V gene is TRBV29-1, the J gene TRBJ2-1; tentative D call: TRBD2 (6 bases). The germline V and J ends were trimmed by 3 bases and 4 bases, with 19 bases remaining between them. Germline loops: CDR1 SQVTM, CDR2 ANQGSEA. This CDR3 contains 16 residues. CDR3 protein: CSVDSVRGVRYNEQFF. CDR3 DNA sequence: TGCAGCGTTGATTCGGTGCGGGGAGTGAGGTACAATGAGCAGTTCTTC.

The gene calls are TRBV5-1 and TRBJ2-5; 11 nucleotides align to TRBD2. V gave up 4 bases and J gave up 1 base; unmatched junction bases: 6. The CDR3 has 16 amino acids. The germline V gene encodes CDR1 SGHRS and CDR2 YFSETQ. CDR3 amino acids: CASSETGLAGQETQYF. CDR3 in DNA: TGCGCCAGCAGCGAGACCGGACTAGCGGGCCAAGAGACCCAGTACTTC.

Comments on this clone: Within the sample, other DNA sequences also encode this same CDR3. The CDR3 reads CASSNSGPYNSPLHF. Written as DNA, the CDR3 is TGTGCCAGCAGTAACAGTGGGCCCTATAATTCACCCCTCCACTTT. The rearrangement joins TRBV6-6 to TRBJ1-6; D is unclear. The V gene's germline CDR1 is MNHNY and CDR2 SVGAGI (reference sequence). CDR3 size: 15 residues. The V gene lost 5 bases and the J gene lost 2 bases, with 10 bases spanning the gap.

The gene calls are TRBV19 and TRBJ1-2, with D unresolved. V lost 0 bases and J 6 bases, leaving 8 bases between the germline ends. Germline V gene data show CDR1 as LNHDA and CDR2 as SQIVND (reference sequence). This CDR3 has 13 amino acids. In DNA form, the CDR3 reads TGTGCCAGTAGTATAGATGGGCAGGATGGCTACACCTTC. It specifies CASSIDGQDGYTF.

CDR3 coding DNA: TGTGCCAGCAGCTTCACAGGGGTGAGAAACACCATATATTTT. Translated: CASSFTGVRNTIYF. The chain has TRBV7-9 and TRBJ1-3, with 7 bases matching TRBD1. The V and J ends lost 3 bases and 5 bases, in that order; junction bases with no gene match: 4. Germline CDR1 and CDR2: SEHNR and FQNEAQ (reference sequence). This CDR3 is built from 14 residues.

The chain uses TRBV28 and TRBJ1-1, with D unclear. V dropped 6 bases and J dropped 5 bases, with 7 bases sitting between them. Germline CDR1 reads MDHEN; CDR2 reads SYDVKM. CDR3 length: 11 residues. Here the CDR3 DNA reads TGTGCCAGCAGGTACGGTACTGAAGCTTTCTTT. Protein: CASRYGTEAFF.

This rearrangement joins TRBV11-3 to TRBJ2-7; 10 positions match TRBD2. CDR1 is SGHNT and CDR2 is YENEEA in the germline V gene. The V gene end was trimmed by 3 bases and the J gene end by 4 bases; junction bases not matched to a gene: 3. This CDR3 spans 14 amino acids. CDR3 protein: CASSFTAGGYEQYF. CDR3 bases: TGTGCCAGCAGCTTCACAGCGGGAGGGTACGAGCAGTACTTC.

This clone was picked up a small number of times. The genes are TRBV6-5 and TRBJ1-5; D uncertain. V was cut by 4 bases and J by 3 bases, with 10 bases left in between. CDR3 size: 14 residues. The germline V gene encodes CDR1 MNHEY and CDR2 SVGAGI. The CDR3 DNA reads TGTGCCAGCAGTTCCGCTCAGGTCAATCAGCCCCAGCATTTT. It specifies CASSSAQVNQPQHF.

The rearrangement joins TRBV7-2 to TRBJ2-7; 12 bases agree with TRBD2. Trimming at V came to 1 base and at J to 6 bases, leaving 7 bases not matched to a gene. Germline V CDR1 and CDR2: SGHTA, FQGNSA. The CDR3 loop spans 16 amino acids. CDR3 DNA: TGTGCCAGCAGCTTAGGACTAGCGGGAGCCTCCAGCGAGCAGTACTTC. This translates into CASSLGLAGASSEQYF.

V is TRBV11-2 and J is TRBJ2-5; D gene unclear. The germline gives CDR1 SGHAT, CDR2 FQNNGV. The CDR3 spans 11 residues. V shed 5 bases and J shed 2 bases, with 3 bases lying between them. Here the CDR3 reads CASSQQETQYF. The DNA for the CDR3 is TGTGCCAGCAGCCAACAAGAGACCCAGTACTTC.

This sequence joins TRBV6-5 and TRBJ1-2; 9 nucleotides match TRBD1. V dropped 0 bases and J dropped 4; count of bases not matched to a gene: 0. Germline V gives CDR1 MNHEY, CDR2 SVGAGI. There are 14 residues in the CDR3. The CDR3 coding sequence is TGTGCCAGCAGTTACTCGACAGGGGGCTATGGCTACACCTTC. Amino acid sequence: CASSYSTGGYGYTF.

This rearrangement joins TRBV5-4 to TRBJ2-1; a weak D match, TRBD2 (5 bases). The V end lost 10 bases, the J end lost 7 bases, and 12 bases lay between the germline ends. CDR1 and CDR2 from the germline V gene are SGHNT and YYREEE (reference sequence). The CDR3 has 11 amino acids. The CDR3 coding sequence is TGTGCCTGCGGCGGGCGAAATGAGCAGTTCTTC. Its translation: CACGGRNEQFF.